The rows below give T cell receptor beta chains drawn from one sample of a study of blood T cell repertoires in COVID-19. Using immunoSEQ multiplex PCR, the repertoire was profiled, and TCRdb retains in-frame clones only, with some absent. The sample carries 400,000 to 550,000 clones, roughly 85% recorded once. The material sequenced was PBMCs or T cells enriched from blood (not recorded which). The origin of the receptors is a woman younger than 35 with acute COVID-19. Each CDR3 is given without its conserved first and last residue. The order of the fields is V gene, CDR3 length, CDR3 protein.

>TRBV28|11
ASNDDFNTEAF
>TRBV30|10
AFSGSSDTQY
>TRBV28|13
ASSQLLTVNTEAF
>TRBV7-9|11
ASSRGAGQPQH
>TRBV7-9|12
ASSLAVANLEAF
>TRBV28|13
ASNLAGGPYNEQF
>TRBV12-3/TRBV12-4|11
ASRGLGVQPQH
>TRBV4-2|13
ASSQDRGHSTEAF
>TRBV6-1|16
ASSEFRNPGQFYSPLH
>TRBV7-2|13
ASSLETGAPYEQY
>TRBV7-8|13
ASSLARGRPYEQY
>TRBV19|11
ASSYSGMTEAF
>TRBV27|11
ASSLNSGNEQF
>TRBV12-3/TRBV12-4|11
ASSFTKLYEQY
>TRBV11-2|14
ASSLGRGGMNTEAF
>TRBV3-1/TRBV3-2|16
ASSGTRSYLSGANVLT
>TRBV29-1|11
SVEGGGSYEQY
>TRBV10-1|11
ASSEGTYNEQF
>TRBV19|13
ASSSPGQGSTEAF
>TRBV7-8|13
ASSLDGQGGYGYT
>TRBV7-9|12
ASSPRANTGELF
>TRBV3-1/TRBV3-2|15
ASRTNRQGVSYNEQF
>TRBV28|9
ASSYRGEAF